A selection of T cell receptor beta chains follows, all from one sample in a study of Ad26.COV2.S vaccination and SARS-CoV-2 variants. TCRdb's copy holds only in-frame clones and misses some; the assay was immunoSEQ multiplex PCR. The top ten hold roughly a tenth of the sample, which has roughly 300,000 clones, about 86% seen once. The sample in question was peripheral blood, obtained in a trial of Ad26.COV2.S vaccine versus placebo. These receptors were taken from a person aged 18-65 years who received the Ad26.COV2.S COVID-19 vaccine or a placebo. Both conserved end residues are part of each CDR3. A D gene is named only where the DNA matches it firmly. Not every row has a clone size; where given, it reads once, few, many or a size class.

j_call d_call v_call cdr3_length clone_size cdr3_nt cdr3_aa
TRBJ1-6 TRBD1 TRBV28 18 . TGTGCCAGCAGTCTCCACCTTATCAGGGGGCTGCGGGGTTCACCCCTCCACTTT CASSLHLIRGLRGSPLHF
TRBJ2-5 TRBD2 TRBV5-1 17 . TGCGCCAGCAGCTTGAGTTGGACTAGCGGAAAGCAAGAGACCCAGTACTTC CASSLSWTSGKQETQYF
TRBJ2-5 . TRBV4-2 15 . TGTGCCAGCAGCCAAGAGGTTAGGGGGGCAGAGACCCAGTACTTC CASSQEVRGAETQYF
TRBJ2-5 . TRBV18 13 . TGTGCCAGCTCCCCAGGGGAACAAGAGACCCAGTACTTC CASSPGEQETQYF
TRBJ2-1 . TRBV11-2 12 . TGTGCCAGCAGCAGCTTCGAACGGAAACGGTTCTTC CASSSFERKRFF
TRBJ2-7 TRBD1 TRBV18 16 . TGTGCCAGCTCACCACCGACGGGACAGGGATCCTACGAGCAGTACTTC CASSPPTGQGSYEQYF
TRBJ2-6 . TRBV7-9 16 . TGTGCCAGCAGCTTAGCGTGGGGAACTGGGGCCAACGTCCTGACTTTC CASSLAWGTGANVLTF
TRBJ2-7 . TRBV9 15 . TGTGCCAGCAGCGTAGACCCAGGGGACACCTACGAGCAGTACTTC CASSVDPGDTYEQYF
TRBJ1-5 . TRBV3-1/TRBV3-2 14 . TGCCCCCCCCGGCGGGGGGGGGAGGTACAGCCCCAGCATTTT CPPRRGGEVQPQHF
TRBJ2-2 . TRBV3-1/TRBV3-2 16 once TGTGCCAGCAGGGCAGGGGCCCTAACGAACACCGGGGAGCTGTTTTTT CASRAGALTNTGELFF
TRBJ1-4 TRBD1 TRBV19 14 once TGTGCCAGTACCCCGACAGGGGCCGATGAAAAACTGTTTTTT CASTPTGADEKLFF
TRBJ1-1 . TRBV5-6 15 . TGTGCCAGCAGCCTTCCCCGTACACGGAACACTGAAGCTTTCTTT CASSLPRTRNTEAFF
TRBJ2-1 . TRBV7-3 16 . TGTGCCAGCAGCTTAACCGGGACCAGCCCCCTGAATGAGCAGTTCTTC CASSLTGTSPLNEQFF
TRBJ2-1 . TRBV20-1 10 once TGCAGTGCTAGAGACCCTGAGCAGTTCTTC CSARDPEQFF
TRBJ1-2 . TRBV7-5 17 . TGTGTCAGAAGACCTACAAAATTACAGGAGAAGCATAATGGCTACACCTTC CVRRPTKLQEKHNGYTF
TRBJ2-1 . TRBV24-1 17 . TGTGCCACCTATCTTTTGGGCAGCCTACGGTCTTACAATGAGCAGTTCTTC CATYLLGSLRSYNEQFF
TRBJ2-2 TRBD2 TRBV6-2/TRBV6-3 15 . TGTGCCAGCAGTTACTCGCGGGCGGGGGACGGGGAGCTGTTTTTT CASSYSRAGDGELFF
TRBJ2-7 . TRBV15 14 many TGTGCCACCCCCCCCCAACCTGGGGCCCACGAGCAGTACTTC CATPPQPGAHEQYF
TRBJ2-1 . TRBV6-2/TRBV6-3 14 . TGTGCCAGCAGTGGGCGGGCGGACTACAATGAGCAGTTCTTC CASSGRADYNEQFF
TRBJ1-5 . TRBV19 15 . TGTGCCAGTAGTTCCAGCCCAGCGACCAATCAGCCCCAGCATTTT CASSSSPATNQPQHF
TRBJ2-1 TRBD1 TRBV24-1 16 . TGTGCCACCAGTGACCAGGGACAGGGAACCGACAATGAGCAGTTCTTC CATSDQGQGTDNEQFF
TRBJ1-5 . TRBV7-3 16 . TGTGCCAGCAGCTCACCGGGACAAAATAGCAATCAGCCCCAGCATTTT CASSSPGQNSNQPQHF
TRBJ2-2 TRBD1 TRBV2 15 few TGTGCCAGCAGATCAGACAGGGGGACCACCGGGGAGCTGTTTTTT CASRSDRGTTGELFF
TRBJ2-3 TRBD2 TRBV6-2/TRBV6-3 17 . TGTGCCAGCAGTTGGGGCCGACTAGCGGGAGGAAGAGATACGCAGTATTTT CASSWGRLAGGRDTQYF